This is a list of T cell receptor beta chains from one sample in a study of Ad26.COV2.S vaccination and SARS-CoV-2 variants. The protocol was immunoSEQ multiplex PCR, while the TCRdb copy is restricted to in-frame clones and leaves out a portion. The repertoire holds about 320,000 clones, with just over 85% as singletons. Sample: peripheral blood, taken in a trial of Ad26.COV2.S vaccine versus placebo. These receptors all stem from a person aged 18-60 years who received the Ad26.COV2.S COVID-19 vaccine or a placebo. CDR3s include the opening cysteine and the closing phenylalanine or tryptophan. D genes are given only for firm matches. A row's size may be missing; if present it is once, few, many or a size class.

D gene,V gene,clone size,J gene,CDR3 DNA,CDR3 protein
TRBD2,TRBV6-2/TRBV6-3,.,TRBJ2-1,TGTGCCAGCAGTTACCCCGGGACTAGCTTCGGCCTCTCCTACAATGAGCAGTTCTTC,CASSYPGTSFGLSYNEQFF
TRBD1,TRBV2,.,TRBJ1-2,TGTGCCAGCAGTGGAACAGGGGGCAATGGCTACACCTTC,CASSGTGGNGYTF
.,TRBV5-6,few,TRBJ1-2,TGTGCCAGCAGCTTTCCGGACGAGGTGTATTATGGCTACACCTTC,CASSFPDEVYYGYTF
TRBD2,TRBV7-3,.,TRBJ2-3,TGTGCCAGCAGCACAGATAGCGGGGGGGCCAAAGATACGCAGTATTTT,CASSTDSGGAKDTQYF
TRBD2,TRBV24-1,.,TRBJ2-5,TGTGCCACCAGTGACACCCCGGGACTAGGGACACGAGAGACCCAGTACTTC,CATSDTPGLGTRETQYF
.,TRBV4-1,.,TRBJ1-4,TGCGCCAGCAGCCAAAAGGGTGCCGGGGGAAAGGGTGAAAAACTGTTTTTT,CASSQKGAGGKGEKLFF
.,TRBV3-1/TRBV3-2,.,TRBJ1-2,TGTGCCAGCAGCTTTAGGGGTGGGGGCTACACCTTC,CASSFRGGGYTF
.,TRBV29-1,.,TRBJ1-2,TGCAGCGTTGAAGACGGGGACGGCTACACCTTC,CSVEDGDGYTF
TRBD2,TRBV5-4,.,TRBJ2-2,TGTGCCATGGGGAGGGTTACCGGGGAGCTGTTTTTT,CAMGRVTGELFF
.,TRBV6-5,.,TRBJ1-1,TGTGCCAGCAGGAGAGGGGATAAGCTGAACACTGAAGCTTTCTTT,CASRRGDKLNTEAFF
.,TRBV5-4,.,TRBJ2-7,TGTGCCAGCAGCGACGGGACATCTTCCTACGAGCAGTACTTC,CASSDGTSSYEQYF
TRBD1,TRBV4-3,.,TRBJ1-1,TGCGCCAGCAGCCAAGATACCCGGGACAGGGGTATAGCTTTCTTT,CASSQDTRDRGIAFF